This entry lists 7 T cell receptor beta chains sequenced from one sample in a study of blood T cell repertoires in COVID-19. Method: immunoSEQ multiplex PCR; TCRdb's copy keeps in-frame clones and lacks some. Of around 70,000 clones in the sample, roughly 74% were seen once. Input material: peripheral blood. Every receptor here comes from a human donor in a cohort sampled during active COVID-19.

In this sample, this clone turned up once. V gene TRBV18 combines with J gene TRBJ2-3, with D possibly matching TRBD1 (6 bases). Germline V CDR1 and CDR2: KGHSH, LQKENI. There are 13 residues in the CDR3. V lost 8 bases, J lost 6 bases, and 15 bases lay in between. CDR3 nucleotides: TGTGCCAGCCGACAGGCCCTAGGGGATACGCAGTATTTT. This codes for CASRQALGDTQYF. The full variable domain, its missing parts supplied by reference TRBV18 and TRBJ2-3, is NAGVMQNPRHLVRRRGQEARLRCSPMKGHSHVYWYRQLPEEGLKFMVYLQKENIIDESGMPKERFSAEFPKEGPSILRIQQVVRGDSAAYFCASRQALGDTQYFGPGTRLTVL.

The V gene is TRBV28, the J gene TRBJ2-3; D gene uncertain. The CDR3 totals 15 residues. Germline assignment: CDR1 MDHEN and CDR2 SYDVKM. The V gene lost 4 bases and the J gene lost 0 bases, with 11 bases spanning the gap. The CDR3 nucleotides read TGTGCCAGCAGTTATGACTTGGGTAGCACAGATACGCAGTATTTT. As protein: CASSYDLGSTDTQYF.

As regards this clone: The junction departs from the called germline gene at one end, perhaps through a read error. This sequence joins TRBV27 and TRBJ2-7, with 7 bases that match TRBD1. The germline CDR1 and CDR2 sequences are MNHEY and SMNVEV (reference sequence). The CDR3 extends over 18 amino acids. CDR3 sequence (DNA): TGTGCCAGCAGTGTATCCCAACCCCCGGGACAGCAAATTTACGAGCAGTACTTC. It translates to CASSVSQPPGQQIYEQYF.

This sequence joins TRBV6-5 and TRBJ2-7, with 7 bases identical to TRBD1. The CDR3 runs 15 residues. CDR1 MNHEY and CDR2 SVGAGI come from the germline V gene. V gave up 7 bases and J gave up 2 bases; unmatched junction bases: 11. The CDR3, as DNA: TGTGCCAGCACCAAAGGAGAGGACAGGACCTACGAGCAGTACTTC. It codes for CASTKGEDRTYEQYF.

The V gene is TRBV28, the J gene TRBJ2-1, with D possibly being TRBD2 (6 bases). The CDR3 length is 15 residues. Germline CDR1 is MDHEN and CDR2 is SYDVKM. Trimming stripped 6 bases from V and 3 bases from J, with 15 bases between. CDR3 residues: CASSPSTGVYNEQFF. CDR3 DNA sequence: TGTGCCAGCAGCCCCTCAACGGGAGTCTACAATGAGCAGTTCTTC.

The chain couples TRBV9 to TRBJ2-4; 10 bases match TRBD2. With V trimmed by 0 bases and J by 0 bases, 9 bases remained unmatched. This CDR3 spans 19 amino acids. CDR1 is SGDLS, CDR2 YYNGEE, per germline. CDR3 sequence: CASSVDASGSGGAKNIQYF. The DNA for the CDR3 is TGTGCCAGCAGCGTAGACGCTAGCGGGAGCGGGGGAGCCAAAAACATTCAGTACTTC. The entire variable domain, with the rest obtained from reference TRBV9 and TRBJ2-4, is as follows: DSGVTQTPKHLITATGQRVTLRCSPRSGDLSVYWYQQSLDQGLQFLIQYYNGEERAKGNILERFSAQQFPDLHSELNLSSLELGDSALYFCASSVDASGSGGAKNIQYFGAGTRLSVL.

This chain uses TRBV7-9 with TRBJ1-2; weak D call: TRBD1 (6 bases). Germline V lookup: CDR1 SEHNR, CDR2 FQNEAQ (reference sequence). CDR3 length: 15 residues. Trimming removed 1 base at V and 4 bases at J, with 13 bases between. The CDR3 loop is CASSLDRAGTYGYTF. The CDR3 DNA reads as TGTGCCAGCAGCTTAGACAGGGCAGGGACCTATGGCTACACCTTC. Supplemented by reference TRBV7-9 and TRBJ1-2, the full variable domain reads DTGVSQNPRHKITKRGQNVTFRCDPISEHNRLYWYRQTLGQGPEFLTYFQNEAQLEKSRLLSDRFSAERPKGSFSTLEIQRTEQGDSAMYLCASSLDRAGTYGYTFGSGTRLTVV.